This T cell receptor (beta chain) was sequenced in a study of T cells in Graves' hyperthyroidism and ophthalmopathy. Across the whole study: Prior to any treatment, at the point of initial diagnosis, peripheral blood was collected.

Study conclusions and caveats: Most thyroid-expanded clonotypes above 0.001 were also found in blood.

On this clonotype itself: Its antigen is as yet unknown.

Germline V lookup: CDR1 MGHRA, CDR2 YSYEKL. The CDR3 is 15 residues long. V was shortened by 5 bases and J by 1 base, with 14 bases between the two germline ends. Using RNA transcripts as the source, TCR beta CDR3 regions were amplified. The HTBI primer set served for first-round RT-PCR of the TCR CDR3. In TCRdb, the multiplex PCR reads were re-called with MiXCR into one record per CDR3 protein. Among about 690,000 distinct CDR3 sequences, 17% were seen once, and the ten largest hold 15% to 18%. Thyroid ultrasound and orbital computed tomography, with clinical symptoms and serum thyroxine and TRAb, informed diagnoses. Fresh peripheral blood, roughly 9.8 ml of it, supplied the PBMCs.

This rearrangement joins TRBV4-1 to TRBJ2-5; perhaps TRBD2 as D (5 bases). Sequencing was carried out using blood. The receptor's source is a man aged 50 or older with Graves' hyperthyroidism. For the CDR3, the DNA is TGCGCCAGCAGCTCTCGGACTGTGGTCCAAGAGACCCAGTACTTC. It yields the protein CASSSRTVVQETQYF.